This passage covers 27 T cell receptor beta chains from one sample sequenced in a study of cytomegalovirus exposure and HLA in healthy donors. The PCR employed 60 Vbeta primers together with 13 Jbeta primers. The repertoire was sequenced with immunoSEQ multiplex PCR; TCRdb's copy has only in-frame clones and lacks some. Of approximately 160,000 clones listed, just over 70% are singletons. Sequenced: PBMCs. The receptors were gathered from a man aged 18 to 30 in good health and CMV-seropositive.

The chain is built from TRBV5-6 and TRBJ1-5; 7 bases match TRBD1. This CDR3 spans 14 amino acids. J lost 10 bases, V lost 4 bases, and 11 bases had no gene match. Germline CDR1 reads SGHDT; CDR2 reads YYEEEE. The CDR3 is CASSPGTDVGPQHF. Here the CDR3 DNA reads TGTGCCAGCAGCCCCGGGACAGATGTTGGACCCCAGCATTTT.

The chain employs TRBV7-2 and TRBJ1-3, with 7 bases aligning to TRBD1. Germline trimming cut 5 bases from V and 0 bases from J; bases unmatched to any gene: 7. The CDR3 contains 16 residues. Germline lookup yields CDR1 SGHTA and CDR2 FQGNSA. The CDR3 nucleotides are TGTGCCAGCAGCCTAGGACAGGCTCGCTCTGGAAACACCATATATTTT. Protein: CASSLGQARSGNTIYF.

The chain has TRBV6-1 and TRBJ1-6; no definite D call. The CDR3 extends over 13 amino acids. The germline gives CDR1 MNHNS, CDR2 SASEGT. V lost 3 bases and J lost 7, with 7 bases in between. The DNA for the CDR3 is TGTGCCAGCAGTGAGGTTCGGAATTCACCCCTCCACTTT. As protein: CASSEVRNSPLHF.

This clone was counted only a few times. The chain employs TRBV19 and TRBJ1-1, with D possibly matching TRBD1 (6 bases). The CDR3 contains 13 residues. Trimming removed 6 bases from V and 1 base from J, with 9 bases in between. CDR1 and CDR2 from the germline V gene are LNHDA and SQIVND (reference sequence). In nucleotides, the CDR3 is TGTGCCAGTAGATGGGGGCAGAACACTGAAGCTTTCTTT. Amino acids: CASRWGQNTEAFF.

The V and J genes are TRBV5-1 and TRBJ1-1; TRBD1 agrees at 8 bases. After removal of 3 bases from V and 5 bases from J, the junction contained 12 bases not matched to a gene. CDR1 and CDR2 (germline): SGHRS, YFSETQ. The CDR3 loop spans 16 amino acids. This chain's CDR3 is CASSSIPRGRITEAFF. The CDR3 DNA reads TGCGCCAGCAGCTCCATCCCCAGGGGGCGTATAACTGAAGCTTTCTTT.

This clone was picked up a small number of times. This sequence joins TRBV10-1 and TRBJ1-1; D uncertain. This CDR3 comprises 15 residues. Germline lookup yields CDR1 WNHNN and CDR2 SYGVQD (reference sequence). Deletions cut 0 bases from V and 0 bases from J, with 8 bases between. As DNA, the CDR3 is TGCGCCAGCAGTGAGTCGGAGACTATGAACACTGAAGCTTTCTTT. Translated, it gives CASSESETMNTEAFF.

The chain combines TRBV7-9 with TRBJ1-1; D is perhaps TRBD1 (5 bases). Germline lookup yields CDR1 SEHNR and CDR2 FQNEAQ (reference sequence). The CDR3 is made up of 14 amino acids. Trimming took off 3 bases at V and 0 bases at J, with 8 bases between the two ends. For the CDR3, the DNA is TGTGCCAGCAGCTTTGACAGTTTGAACACTGAAGCTTTCTTT. Translation: CASSFDSLNTEAFF.

The chain combines TRBV15 with TRBJ2-1, with 11 bases fitting TRBD2. The CDR3 is 15 amino acids. Trimming cost V 9 bases and J 7 bases; bases outside gene matches: 11. Germline V gene sequence: CDR1 LNHNV, CDR2 YYDKDF (reference sequence). The CDR3 loop reads CATLPTSGVRNEQFF. For the CDR3, the DNA is TGTGCCACGTTACCGACTAGCGGGGTACGGAATGAGCAGTTCTTC.

This clone was detected only once. This rearrangement joins TRBV28 to TRBJ1-5; perhaps TRBD1 as D (5 bases). The CDR3 is 15 amino acids. Trimming took off 7 bases at V and 2 bases at J, with 15 bases between the two ends. Germline V gene sequence: CDR1 MDHEN, CDR2 SYDVKM. CDR3 residues: CASTQGGIGNQPQHF. The CDR3 DNA sequence: TGTGCCAGCACTCAGGGAGGGATCGGCAATCAGCCCCAGCATTTT.

The chain couples TRBV6-1 to TRBJ2-7; TRBD1 agrees at 9 bases. Per germline, CDR1 MNHNS and CDR2 SASEGT. V was clipped by 2 bases and J by 1 base; unmatched bases: 6. The CDR3 covers 16 residues. CDR3 in amino acids: CASSETTGGPSYEQYV. CDR3 nucleotide sequence: TGTGCCAGCAGTGAAACTACAGGGGGCCCATCCTACGAGCAGTACGTC.

This clone is a singleton in its sample. The V gene is TRBV6-4, the J gene TRBJ2-3, with 9 bases identical to TRBD1. This CDR3 is 15 amino acids long. Trimming cost V 6 bases and J 3 bases; bases outside gene matches: 7. CDR1 is MRHNA, CDR2 SNTAGT, per germline. The CDR3 here is CASREAGTGTDTQYF. CDR3 bases: TGTGCCAGCAGAGAAGCCGGGACAGGGACAGATACGCAGTATTTT.

V gene TRBV25-1 combines with J gene TRBJ2-1; TRBD2 aligns across 8 bases. V gave up 4 bases and J gave up 5 bases; unmatched junction bases: 10. The CDR3 length is 16 residues. Germline assignment: CDR1 MGHDK and CDR2 SYGVNS. The CDR3 here is CASSVSGGGPDNEQFF. CDR3 nucleotides: TGTGCCAGCAGTGTGTCGGGCGGGGGGCCAGACAATGAGCAGTTCTTC.

This rearrangement joins TRBV5-4 to TRBJ1-1; TRBD1 matches 12 bases. The germline gives CDR1 SGHNT, CDR2 YYREEE (reference sequence). CDR3 size: 15 residues. Trimming at V came to 3 bases and at J to 7 bases, leaving 7 bases not matched to a gene. The CDR3 coding sequence is TGTGCCAGCAGCTCGACCGGGACAGGGGGCCGTGAAGCTTTCTTT. Translation gives CASSSTGTGGREAFF.

The chain joins TRBV9 to TRBJ2-3, with TRBD2 matching 8 bases. The ends lost 2 bases at V and 4 bases at J; junction bases unmatched: 6. CDR1 SGDLS and CDR2 YYNGEE come from the germline V gene. The CDR3 runs 15 residues. The CDR3 bases are TGTGCCAGCAGCGTTAGCGGGGATCCCCCAGATACGCAGTATTTT. Encoded protein: CASSVSGDPPDTQYF.

The chain carries TRBV4-1 and TRBJ2-5; D is perhaps TRBD2 (6 bases). CDR1 and CDR2 from the germline V gene are MGHRA and YSYEKL. The V and J ends lost 5 bases and 2 bases respectively, with 9 bases between them. This CDR3 has 13 residues. The CDR3 here is CASSSREQETQYF. CDR3 coding DNA: TGCGCCAGCAGCTCCCGGGAGCAAGAGACCCAGTACTTC.

The chain employs TRBV6-1 and TRBJ1-5; tentatively, D is TRBD1 (5 bases). Germline V gene data show CDR1 as MNHNS and CDR2 as SASEGT. This CDR3 has 14 amino acids. V shed 4 bases and J shed 3 bases, with 10 bases lying between them. CDR3 nucleotide sequence: TGTGCCAGCAGTGTGGGCAGGGCCAATCAGCCCCAGCATTTT. Translation: CASSVGRANQPQHF.

This clone showed up just once. V is TRBV30 and J is TRBJ2-5; D possibly corresponds to TRBD1 (7 bases). The CDR3 runs 13 residues. Trimming removed 0 bases at V and 9 bases at J, with 14 bases between. Germline V gives CDR1 GTSNPN, CDR2 SVGIG (reference sequence). The CDR3 sequence is CAWSVLRGVPQYF. The CDR3 DNA reads TGTGCCTGGAGTGTCCTCAGGGGGGTGCCCCAGTACTTC.

The chain combines TRBV29-1 with TRBJ1-1, with 8 bases aligning to TRBD1. CDR1 and CDR2 from the germline V gene are SQVTM and ANQGSEA. This CDR3 is 14 amino acids long. V lost 5 bases to trimming and J lost 2 bases; unmatched junction nucleotides: 7. CDR3 in DNA: TGCAGCGTTCTAGGACAGGGCCTAAACACTGAAGCTTTCTTT. Translation: CSVLGQGLNTEAFF.

V gene TRBV7-8 combines with J gene TRBJ1-1; TRBD1 matches at 7 bases. CDR1 and CDR2 from the germline V gene are SGHVS and FQNEAQ. V dropped 5 bases and J dropped 1; count of bases not matched to a gene: 4. This CDR3 contains 14 residues. This CDR3 reads CASSLGDRNTEAFF. In DNA form, the CDR3 reads TGTGCCAGCAGCCTAGGGGACAGGAACACTGAAGCTTTCTTT. Supplemented by reference TRBV7-8 and TRBJ1-1, the full variable domain reads GAGVSQSPRYKVAKRGQDVALRCDPISGHVSLFWYQQALGQGPEFLTYFQNEAQLDKSGLPSDRFFAERPEGSVSTLKIQRTQQEDSAVYLCASSLGDRNTEAFFGQGTRLTVV.

The rearrangement joins TRBV6-5 to TRBJ2-5; possibly TRBD2 for D (5 bases). The germline V gene encodes CDR1 MNHEY and CDR2 SVGAGI. V was clipped by 0 bases and J by 5 bases, with 13 bases between them. This CDR3 spans 15 amino acids. The CDR3 nucleotides read TGTGCCAGCAGTTACTCCAGCGGATCGAGGGAGACCCAGTACTTC. Protein sequence: CASSYSSGSRETQYF.

This chain joins TRBV7-9 and TRBJ2-1, with 9 bases identical to TRBD2. This CDR3 region has 13 residues. V gave up 6 bases and J gave up 10 bases; unmatched junction bases: 7. Germline V gives CDR1 SEHNR, CDR2 FQNEAQ (reference sequence). The CDR3 region is CASSTLAGNEQFF. CDR3 DNA: TGTGCCAGCAGTACGCTAGCGGGGAACGAGCAGTTCTTC. The full variable domain, with the rest looked up from reference TRBV7-9 and TRBJ2-1, is DTGVSQNPRHKITKRGQNVTFRCDPISEHNRLYWYRQTLGQGPEFLTYFQNEAQLEKSRLLSDRFSAERPKGSFSTLEIQRTEQGDSAMYLCASSTLAGNEQFFGPGTRLTVL.

This chain connects TRBV7-6 to TRBJ1-2; 8 bases align to TRBD1. Per the germline V gene, CDR1 is SGHVS and CDR2 is FNYEAQ. The V and J ends lost 5 bases and 3 bases, in that order; junction bases with no gene match: 11. The CDR3 spans 16 residues. The CDR3 region has the DNA TGTGCCAGCAGCCCCTCGCCCATGGACAGGGACTATGGCTACACCTTC. Its translation: CASSPSPMDRDYGYTF.

The chain uses TRBV15 and TRBJ2-6; a possible D gene is TRBD2 (5 bases). This CDR3 contains 18 residues. Trimming stripped 3 bases from V and 0 bases from J, with 15 bases between. In germline, CDR1 is LNHNV, CDR2 YYDKDF (reference sequence). As DNA, the CDR3 is TGTGCCACCAGCAGGGGCTACCAGGAGGACTCTGGGGCCAACGTCCTGACTTTC. Its translation: CATSRGYQEDSGANVLTF.

This chain joins TRBV6-7 and TRBJ2-5; TRBD2 matches at 7 bases. TRBV6-7 is flagged as an ORF with uncertain function. J lost 4 bases, V lost 2 bases, and 10 bases had no gene match. The CDR3 totals 16 residues. As DNA, the CDR3 is TGTGCCAGCAGTTACGGGTCAGGGTGGGAGGGAGAGACCCAGTACTTC. Residues: CASSYGSGWEGETQYF.

This chain joins TRBV5-1 and TRBJ1-1; 7 bases align to TRBD1. V was pared by 6 bases and J by 7 bases, with 12 bases of the junction left unmatched. CDR1 and CDR2 (germline): SGHRS, YFSETQ. The CDR3 spans 14 residues. The chain's CDR3 is CASMLGGTGVEAFF. The CDR3 region has the DNA TGCGCCAGCATGCTTGGTGGAACAGGGGTTGAAGCTTTCTTT.

This sequence joins TRBV4-2 and TRBJ2-7, with 11 bases fitting TRBD2. The CDR3 spans 15 residues. V dropped 0 bases and J dropped 7; count of bases not matched to a gene: 5. Germline V gene lookup returns CDR1 LGHNA and CDR2 YNFKEQ. The DNA of the CDR3 is TGTGCCAGCAGCCAAGAAGCTAGCGGGAGGCGGGAGCAGTACGTC. Protein sequence: CASSQEASGRREQYV.

The rearrangement joins TRBV10-3 to TRBJ1-2; D remains unclear. The CDR3 sequence is 11 residues long. The germline V gene encodes CDR1 ENHRY and CDR2 SYGVKD. V was trimmed by 7 bases and J by 6 bases, leaving 9 bases between them. This CDR3 reads CAITGLDGYTF. The CDR3 coding sequence is TGTGCCATCACGGGTTTGGATGGCTACACCTTC.